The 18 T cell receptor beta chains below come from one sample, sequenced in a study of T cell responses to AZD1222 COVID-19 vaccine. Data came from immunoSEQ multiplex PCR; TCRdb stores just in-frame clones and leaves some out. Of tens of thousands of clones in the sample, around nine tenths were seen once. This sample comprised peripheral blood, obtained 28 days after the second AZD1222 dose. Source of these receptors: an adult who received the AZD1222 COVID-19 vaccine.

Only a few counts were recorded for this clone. CDR3 sequence: CSFREGDNEQFF. The CDR3 DNA is TGCAGCTTCCGTGAGGGTGATAATGAGCAGTTCTTC. The V and J genes are TRBV29-1 and TRBJ2-1; D is possibly TRBD2 (5 bases). Germline loops: CDR1 SQVTM, CDR2 ANQGSEA. V was cut by 8 bases and J by 7 bases, with 15 bases left in between. There are 12 residues in the CDR3.

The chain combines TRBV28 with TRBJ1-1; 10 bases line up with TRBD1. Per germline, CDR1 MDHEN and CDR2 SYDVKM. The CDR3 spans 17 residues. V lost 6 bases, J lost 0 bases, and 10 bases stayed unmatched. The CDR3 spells CASRPPGQGSLNTEAFF. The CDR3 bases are TGTGCCAGCAGGCCCCCGGGACAGGGGAGCCTGAACACTGAAGCTTTCTTT.

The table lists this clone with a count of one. This CDR3 is CASGGQYETQYF. CDR3 in DNA: TGTGCCAGCGGAGGACAGTATGAGACCCAGTACTTC. This chain connects TRBV6-5 to TRBJ2-5; TRBD1 is a possible D gene (6 bases). The CDR3 consists of 12 residues. With 8 bases removed from V and 5 bases from J, the gap between germline ends came to 12 bases. Germline CDR1 reads MNHEY; CDR2 reads SVGAGI.

The CDR3 sequence is CASRVGGQGNEKLFF. In nucleotides, the CDR3 is TGCGCCAGCCGCGTAGGGGGACAGGGTAATGAAAAACTGTTTTTT. The chain uses TRBV5-1 and TRBJ1-4; 9 bases line up with TRBD1. CDR3 length equals 15 residues. V dropped 7 bases and J dropped 4; count of bases not matched to a gene: 8. Germline V gene data show CDR1 as SGHRS and CDR2 as YFSETQ. Using reference TRBV5-1 and TRBJ1-4 for the parts outside the CDR3, the full variable domain is KAGVTQTPRYLIKTRGQQVTLSCSPISGHRSVSWYQQTPGQGLQFLFEYFSETQRNKGNFPGRFSGRQFSNSRSEMNVSTLELGDSALYLCASRVGGQGNEKLFFGSGTQLSVL.

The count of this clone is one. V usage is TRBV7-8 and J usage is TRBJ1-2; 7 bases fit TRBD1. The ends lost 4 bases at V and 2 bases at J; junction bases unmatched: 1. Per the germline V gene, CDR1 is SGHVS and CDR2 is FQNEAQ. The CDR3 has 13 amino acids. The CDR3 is CASSSGQNYGYTF. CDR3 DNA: TGTGCCAGCAGCTCGGGACAGAACTATGGCTACACCTTC.

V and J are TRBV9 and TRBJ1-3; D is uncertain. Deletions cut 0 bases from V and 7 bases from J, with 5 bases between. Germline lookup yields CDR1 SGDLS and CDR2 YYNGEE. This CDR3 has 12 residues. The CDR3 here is CASSVDPNTIYF. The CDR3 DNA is TGTGCCAGCAGCGTAGACCCGAACACCATATATTTT. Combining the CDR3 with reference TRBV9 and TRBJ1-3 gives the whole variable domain DSGVTQTPKHLITATGQRVTLRCSPRSGDLSVYWYQQSLDQGLQFLIQYYNGEERAKGNILERFSAQQFPDLHSELNLSSLELGDSALYFCASSVDPNTIYFGEGSWLTVV.

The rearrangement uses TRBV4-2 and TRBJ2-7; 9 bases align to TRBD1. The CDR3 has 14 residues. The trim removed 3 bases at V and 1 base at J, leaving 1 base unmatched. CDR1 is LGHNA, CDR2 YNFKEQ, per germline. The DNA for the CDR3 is TGTGCCAGCAGCCAGGGACAGGGATCCTACGAGCAGTACTTC. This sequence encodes CASSQGQGSYEQYF.

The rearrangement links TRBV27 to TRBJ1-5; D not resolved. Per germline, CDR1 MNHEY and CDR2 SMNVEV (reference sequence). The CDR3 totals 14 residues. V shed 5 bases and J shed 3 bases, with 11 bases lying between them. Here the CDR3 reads CASSLDGYNQPQHF. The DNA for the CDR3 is TGTGCCAGCAGTCTCGACGGGTACAATCAGCCCCAGCATTTT.

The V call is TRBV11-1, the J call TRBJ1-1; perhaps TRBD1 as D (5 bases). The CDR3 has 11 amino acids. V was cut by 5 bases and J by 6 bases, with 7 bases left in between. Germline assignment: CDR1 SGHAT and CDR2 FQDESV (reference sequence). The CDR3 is CASSLRAEAFF. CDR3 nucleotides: TGTGCCAGCAGCCTCAGGGCTGAAGCTTTCTTT.

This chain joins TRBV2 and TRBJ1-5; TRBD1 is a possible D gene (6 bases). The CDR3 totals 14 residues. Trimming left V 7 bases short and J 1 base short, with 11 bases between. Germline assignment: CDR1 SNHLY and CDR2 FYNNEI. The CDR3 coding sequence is TGTGCCAGCACGGGGGGCGCGAGCAATCAGCCCCAGCATTTT. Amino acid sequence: CASTGGASNQPQHF. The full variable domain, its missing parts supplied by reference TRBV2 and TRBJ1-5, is EPEVTQTPSHQVTQMGQEVILRCVPISNHLYFYWYRQILGQKVEFLVSFYNNEISEKSEIFDDQFSVERPDGSNFTLKIRSTKLEDSAMYFCASTGGASNQPQHFGDGTRLSIL.

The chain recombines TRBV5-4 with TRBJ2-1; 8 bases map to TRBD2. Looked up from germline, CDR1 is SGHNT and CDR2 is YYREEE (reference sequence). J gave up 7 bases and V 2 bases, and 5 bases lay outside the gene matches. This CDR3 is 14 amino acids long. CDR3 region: CASSFSGDGNEQFF. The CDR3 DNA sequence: TGTGCCAGCAGCTTTAGCGGGGACGGGAATGAGCAGTTCTTC.

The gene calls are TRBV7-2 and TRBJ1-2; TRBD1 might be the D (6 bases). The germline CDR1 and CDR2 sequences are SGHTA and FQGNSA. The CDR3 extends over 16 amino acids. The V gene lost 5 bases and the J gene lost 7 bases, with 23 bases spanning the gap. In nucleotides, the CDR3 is TGTGCCAGCAGCCCAGCTTTGAGAAGGGGGGGGCCTGGCTACACCTTC. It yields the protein CASSPALRRGGPGYTF.

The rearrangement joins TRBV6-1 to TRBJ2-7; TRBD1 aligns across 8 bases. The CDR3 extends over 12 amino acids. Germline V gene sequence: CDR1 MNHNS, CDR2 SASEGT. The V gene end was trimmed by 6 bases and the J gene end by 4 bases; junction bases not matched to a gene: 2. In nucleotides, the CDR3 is TGTGCCAGCAGCTGGACAGGGTACGAGCAGTACTTC. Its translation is CASSWTGYEQYF.

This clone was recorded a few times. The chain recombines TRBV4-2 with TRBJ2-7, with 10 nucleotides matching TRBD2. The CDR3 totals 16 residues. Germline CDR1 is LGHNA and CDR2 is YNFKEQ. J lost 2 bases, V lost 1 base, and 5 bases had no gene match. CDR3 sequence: CASSQARAGGTYEQYF. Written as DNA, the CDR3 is TGTGCCAGCAGCCAAGCGAGAGCGGGAGGGACCTACGAGCAGTACTTC.

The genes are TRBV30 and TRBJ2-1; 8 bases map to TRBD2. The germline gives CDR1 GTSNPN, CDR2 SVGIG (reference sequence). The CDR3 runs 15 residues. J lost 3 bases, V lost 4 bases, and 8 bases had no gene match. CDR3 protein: CAWMDLSGGYNEQFF. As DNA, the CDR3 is TGTGCCTGGATGGACTTGAGCGGGGGCTACAATGAGCAGTTCTTC.

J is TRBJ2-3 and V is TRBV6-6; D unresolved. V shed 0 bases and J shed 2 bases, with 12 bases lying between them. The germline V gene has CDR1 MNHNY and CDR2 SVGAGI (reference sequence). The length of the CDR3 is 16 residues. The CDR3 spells CASSYSRSVLTDTQYF. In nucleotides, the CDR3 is TGTGCCAGCAGTTACTCGAGGTCGGTTCTCACAGATACGCAGTATTTT.

The CDR3 sequence is CASRVAGFNQPQHF. CDR3 in DNA: TGTGCCAGCAGGGTAGCGGGTTTCAATCAGCCCCAGCATTTT. The gene calls are TRBV6-6 and TRBJ1-5; the D is unclear. With 6 bases removed from V and 3 bases from J, the gap between germline ends came to 12 bases. Germline-derived CDR1 and CDR2 are MNHNY and SVGAGI (reference sequence). CDR3 length: 14 residues.

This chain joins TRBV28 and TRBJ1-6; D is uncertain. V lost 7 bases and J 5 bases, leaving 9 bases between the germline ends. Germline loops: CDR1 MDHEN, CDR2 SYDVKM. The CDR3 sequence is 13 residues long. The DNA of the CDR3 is TGTGCCAGCACCGCTCTAAATAATTCACCCCTCCACTTT. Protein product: CASTALNNSPLHF.